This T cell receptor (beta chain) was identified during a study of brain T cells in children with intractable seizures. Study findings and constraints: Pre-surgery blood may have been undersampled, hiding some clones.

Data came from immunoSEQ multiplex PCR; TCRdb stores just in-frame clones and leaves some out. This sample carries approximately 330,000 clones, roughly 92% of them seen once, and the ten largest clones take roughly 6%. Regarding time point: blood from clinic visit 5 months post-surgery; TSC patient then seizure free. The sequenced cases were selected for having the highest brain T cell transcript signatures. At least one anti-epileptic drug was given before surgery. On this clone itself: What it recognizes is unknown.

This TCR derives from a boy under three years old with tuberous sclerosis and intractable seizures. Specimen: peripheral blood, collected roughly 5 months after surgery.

CDR3 protein: CASSLLTSGRADTQYF. The CDR3 DNA is TGTGCCAGCAGCTTGCTCACTAGCGGGAGAGCAGATACGCAGTATTTT. The chain uses TRBV5-6 and TRBJ2-3; 11 bases are a match to TRBD2. The CDR3 has 16 residues. With V trimmed by 1 base and J by 4 bases, 5 bases remained unmatched. CDR1 is SGHDT, CDR2 YYEEEE, per germline.